This TCR beta chain was retrieved from a study of shared clonotypes between healthy human individuals. Sequenced by immunoSEQ multiplex PCR; TCRdb stores in-frame clones only, minus some. The sample records roughly 1.5 million clones, about 98% being singletons. V was trimmed by 1 base and J by 7 bases, leaving 11 bases between them. The germline CDR1 and CDR2 sequences are SGHDT and YYEEEE. The CDR3 extends over 14 amino acids. Study-level points and caveats: Of the naive CD4 clonotypes, roughly 5% were shared across four donors.

In regard to this clone: No antigen is known for it.

The specimen sequenced was naive CD4+ T cells sorted from blood. Specified subset: CD45RA+ positively selected. The rearrangement joins TRBV5-6 to TRBJ1-4, with D tentatively TRBD1 (5 bases). The TCR originated in a man aged 25-40 years in good health. CDR3 bases: TGTGCCAGCAGCTTGAAGATGGGGGGTGAAAAACTGTTTTTT. It yields the protein CASSLKMGGEKLFF.